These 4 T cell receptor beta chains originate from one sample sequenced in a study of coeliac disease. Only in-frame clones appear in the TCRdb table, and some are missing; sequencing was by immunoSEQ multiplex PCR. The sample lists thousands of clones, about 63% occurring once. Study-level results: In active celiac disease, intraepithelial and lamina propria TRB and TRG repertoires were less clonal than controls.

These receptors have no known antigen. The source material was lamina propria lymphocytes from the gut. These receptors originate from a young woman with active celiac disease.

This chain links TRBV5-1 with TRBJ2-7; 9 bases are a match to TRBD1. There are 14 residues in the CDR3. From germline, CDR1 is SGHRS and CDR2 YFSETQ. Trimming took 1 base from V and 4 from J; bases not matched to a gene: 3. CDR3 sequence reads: CASSLSTGGYEQYF. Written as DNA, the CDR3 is TGCGCCAGCAGCTTGTCGACAGGGGGGTACGAGCAGTACTTC.

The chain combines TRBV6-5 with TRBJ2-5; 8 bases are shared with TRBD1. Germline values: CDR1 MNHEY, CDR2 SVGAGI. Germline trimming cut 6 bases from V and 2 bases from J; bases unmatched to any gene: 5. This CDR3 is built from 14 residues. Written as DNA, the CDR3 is TGTGCCAGCAGCCGACAGGGGTTACAAGAGACCCAGTACTTC. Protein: CASSRQGLQETQYF.

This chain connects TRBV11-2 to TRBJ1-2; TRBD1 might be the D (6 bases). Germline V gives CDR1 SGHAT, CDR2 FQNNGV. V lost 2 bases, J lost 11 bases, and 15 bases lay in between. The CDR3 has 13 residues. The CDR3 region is CASSLFAGARYTF. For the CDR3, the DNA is TGTGCCAGCAGCTTATTCGCAGGGGCGAGGTACACCTTC.

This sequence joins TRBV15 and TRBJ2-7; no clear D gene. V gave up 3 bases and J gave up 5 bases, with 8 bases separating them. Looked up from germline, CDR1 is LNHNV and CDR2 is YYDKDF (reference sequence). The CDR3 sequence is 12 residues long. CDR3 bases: TGTGCCACCAGCAGGGATGAGGACGAGCAGTACTTC. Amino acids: CATSRDEDEQYF. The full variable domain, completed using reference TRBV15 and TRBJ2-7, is DAMVIQNPRYQVTQFGKPVTLSCSQTLNHNVMYWYQQKSSQAPKLLFHYYDKDFNNEADTPDNFQSRRPNTSFCFLDIRSPGLGDTAMYLCATSRDEDEQYFGPGTRLTVT.